The rows below give T cell receptor beta chains drawn from one sample of a study of regulatory T cells in long-lasting Graves disease. TCRdb reanalysed the multiplex PCR reads using MiXCR and keeps one entry per CDR3 protein. The sample yields about 350,000 distinct CDR3 sequences, roughly 16% seen once. The data also belong to a second study, concerning T cells in Graves' hyperthyroidism and ophthalmopathy.

This specimen consisted of peripheral blood mononuclear cells (PBMCs), obtained at new diagnosis, from a patient treated with antithyroid drugs. The receptors derive from a woman aged 18 to 35 with Graves disease. CDR3s include the opening cysteine and the closing phenylalanine or tryptophan. D genes are given only for firm matches. Expanded clones are given a class, and other clones once, few, many or no size at all.

v_gene	j_gene	abundance	d_gene	CDR3nt	CDR3aa
TRBV3-1	TRBJ2-5	-	TRBD2	TGTGCCAGCAGCCAAGAGCTCCGGGGACTAGCGGGAGAGACCCAGTACTTC	CASSQELRGLAGETQYF
TRBV5-4	TRBJ2-3	many	-	TGTGCCAGCAGCTTGGCTCCAGCTACCCGAGATACGCAGTATTTT	CASSLAPATRDTQYF
TRBV30	TRBJ1-5	many	-	TGTGCCTGGAGTGGTCCCGGGCCCCAGCATTTT	CAWSGPGPQHF
TRBV6-4	TRBJ2-2	few	-	TGTGCCAGCAGTTCGATCTCGGCCACCGGGGAGCTGTTTTTT	CASSSISATGELFF
TRBV7-9	TRBJ2-7	many	TRBD1	TGTGCCAGCAGCCGCGTTGGAGGGACAGGGGAGGTCGAGCAGTACTTC	CASSRVGGTGEVEQYF
TRBV10-1	TRBJ2-1	many	TRBD1	TGCGCCAGCACCAGGGACAGGGTCTCCAATGAGCAGTTCTTC	CASTRDRVSNEQFF
TRBV20-1	TRBJ1-2	-	-	TGCAGTGCTGGAAGACAGGTGGTCTATGGCTACACCTTC	CSAGRQVVYGYTF
TRBV5-4	TRBJ2-7	many	TRBD2	TGTGCCAGCAGCTTGGGTGGGCTAGCGGGAGCTAACGAGCAGTACTTC	CASSLGGLAGANEQYF
TRBV6-4	TRBJ2-3	-	-	TGTGCCAGCAGTCTAACCGGGGGAGATACGCAGTATTTT	CASSLTGGDTQYF
TRBV6-5	TRBJ2-1	many	TRBD2	TGTGCCAGCAGTTACTCGCGTAGCGGGGGCCGCCACAATGAGCAGTTCTTC	CASSYSRSGGRHNEQFF
TRBV18	TRBJ2-5	-	TRBD2	TGTGCCAGCTCACCAATTCCCGTCGGGGGAGGGGTCCAAGAGACCCAGTACTTC	CASSPIPVGGGVQETQYF
TRBV4-2	TRBJ2-1	-	TRBD2	TGTGCCAGCACTAAAAGTCGAGCGGGAGGTCCAAAGTCCTACAATGAGCAGTTCTTC	CASTKSRAGGPKSYNEQFF
TRBV4-1	TRBJ1-3	-	-	TGCGCCAGCAGCCACAGTCCCGGGACAAGTATTGGAAAAACCATATATTTT	CASSHSPGTSIGKTIYF
TRBV2	TRBJ2-7	-	TRBD2	TGTGCCAGCAGTGACCTAGCGGGAGTTCGGCTCGAGCAGTACTTC	CASSDLAGVRLEQYF
TRBV19	TRBJ1-5	-	-	TGTGCCAGTAGTATATACGGAACTTATAGCAATCAGCCCCAGCATTTT	CASSIYGTYSNQPQHF
TRBV28	TRBJ1-4	many	TRBD1	TGTGCCAGCAGTTTGACAGGGGGCGTTGAAAAACTGTTTTTT	CASSLTGGVEKLFF
TRBV29-1	TRBJ2-3	many	-	TGCAGCGTTGACCACGCCACAGATACGCAGTATTTT	CSVDHATDTQYF
TRBV6-2/TRBV6-3	TRBJ2-5	many	-	TGTGCCAGCAGCAGACCAACAGGGAGAGAGACCCAGTACTTC	CASSRPTGRETQYF
TRBV7-9	TRBJ2-3	many	TRBD2	TGTGCCAGCAGCTTAGCGGCTAGCGGGACTGGCACAGATACGCAGTATTTT	CASSLAASGTGTDTQYF
TRBV20-1	TRBJ2-7	few	TRBD2	TGCAGTGCACGGGGGGGGACTAGCGGATACGAGCAGTACTTC	CSARGGTSGYEQYF
TRBV11-3	TRBJ2-1	many	TRBD2	TGTGCCAGCAGCTTAGGGCTAGCGGGAGGGCAGTTCTTC	CASSLGLAGGQFF
TRBV7-2	TRBJ2-7	-	TRBD2	TGTGCCAGCAGCTTATCGGCTGGCGGGAGGGTCTCCTACGAGCAGTACTTC	CASSLSAGGRVSYEQYF
TRBV11-1	TRBJ2-1	many	-	TGTGCCAGCAGCTTAGACAGCAACAATGAGCAGTTCTTC	CASSLDSNNEQFF
TRBV7-9	TRBJ2-5	many	-	TGTGCCAGCAGCTTACAGGGGTTCCCAGAGACCCAGTACTTC	CASSLQGFPETQYF
TRBV5-1	TRBJ1-2	many	TRBD1	TGCGCCAGCAGCTCAACCGGGACAGGGGTTGGCTACACCTTC	CASSSTGTGVGYTF
TRBV18	TRBJ1-6	many	-	TGTGCCAGCTCACCAGGAGGGGAGGTCAATTCACCCCTCCACTTT	CASSPGGEVNSPLHF
TRBV20-1	TRBJ1-3	-	TRBD1	TGCAGTGCCCCCTGGGGGACAGGGTCCTTCTCTGGAAACACCATATATTTT	CSAPWGTGSFSGNTIYF
TRBV5-1	TRBJ2-5	-	TRBD2	TGCGCCAGCAGCTTACAACTAGCGGGATCGGGAGAGACCCAGTACTTC	CASSLQLAGSGETQYF
TRBV3-1	TRBJ1-3	many	-	TGTGCCAGCAGCCAATTGGGAGTTGGAAACACCATATATTTT	CASSQLGVGNTIYF
TRBV7-9	TRBJ2-7	many	-	TGTGCCAGCAGCGTGGGACAACCACCCTACGAGCAGTACTTC	CASSVGQPPYEQYF
TRBV11-2	TRBJ2-7	many	TRBD2	TGTGCCAGCAGCTTTGGGGGGGGGACTCCCTTTTACGAGCAGTACTTC	CASSFGGGTPFYEQYF
TRBV5-1	TRBJ2-1	many	TRBD2	TGCGCCAGCAGCTTGGGCGCGACTAGCGGGTATCAAGAGCAGTTCTTC	CASSLGATSGYQEQFF
TRBV9	TRBJ2-5	-	TRBD2	TGTGCCAGCAGCGAACGTAGCGGGAGCGTGGAGACCCAGTACTTC	CASSERSGSVETQYF
TRBV30	TRBJ1-5	-	-	TGTGCCTGGAGCTGGCAAAGTGGTCAGCCCCAGCATTTT	CAWSWQSGQPQHF
TRBV7-9	TRBJ1-2	-	-	TGTGCCAGCAGCTTAGCGTGGGGTCGGAGCGGCTACACCTTC	CASSLAWGRSGYTF
TRBV28	TRBJ2-5	many	-	TGTGCCAGCACCCCCGAGGTTCAATCACGGACCCAGTACTTC	CASTPEVQSRTQYF
TRBV28	TRBJ2-1	-	TRBD1	TGTGCCAGCAGTTGGGGGGGGACAGGGAGCTACAATGAGCAGTTCTTC	CASSWGGTGSYNEQFF
TRBV29-1	TRBJ2-5	-	-	TGCAGCGTTGGCTTCAGGGGCGAGACCCAGTACTTC	CSVGFRGETQYF
TRBV6-5	TRBJ2-7	many	-	TGTGCCAGCAGTTACTCCCCAGGCCCGAGCTTATACGAGCAGTACTTC	CASSYSPGPSLYEQYF
TRBV11-2	TRBJ1-6	many	TRBD1	TGTGCCAGCAGCTCTCGACAGGGTGTCTATAATTCACCCCTCCACTTT	CASSSRQGVYNSPLHF
TRBV20-1	TRBJ1-1	many	-	TGCAGTGCTGGTGACAGGAACACTGAAGCTTTCTTT	CSAGDRNTEAFF
TRBV3-1	TRBJ1-5	many	-	TGTGCCAGCAGCCTACAGGGATCTGGCAATCAGCCCCAGCATTTT	CASSLQGSGNQPQHF
TRBV20-1	TRBJ1-5	many	-	TGCAGTGCTAGCGGGCCAGGGAACAATCAGCCCCAGCATTTT	CSASGPGNNQPQHF
TRBV20-1	TRBJ2-5	many	-	TGCAGTAGCCTCACTACCCCCGAGACCCAGTACTTC	CSSLTTPETQYF
TRBV6-1	TRBJ2-6	-	-	TGTGCCAGCCAAGGGGGGACTGGGGCCAACGTCCTGACTTTC	CASQGGTGANVLTF